The rows below give T cell receptor beta chains drawn from one sample of a study of T cell repertoires in cytomegalovirus infection. Each CDR3 protein gets one entry after TCRdb re-called the reads with MiXCR. The repertoire holds nearly 550,000 distinct CDR3 sequences, with about 15% as singletons. The specimen was CD8+ T cells from PBMCs. Receptors originate from a human donor in good health (CMV status not recorded). Some clones in this sample may be carry-over from other donors' samples. CDR3s include the opening cysteine and the closing phenylalanine or tryptophan. Each record gives: J gene, V gene, CDR3 protein.

J: TRBJ2-1
V: TRBV12-5
CDR3: CASGGLQLGISYNEQFF

J: TRBJ2-7
V: TRBV12-3/TRBV12-4
CDR3: CASSFATKVYEQYF

J: TRBJ1-2
V: TRBV25-1
CDR3: CASSGTGDSNYGYTF

J: TRBJ2-1
V: TRBV5-1
CDR3: CASSGGTEQFF

J: TRBJ2-1
V: TRBV12-3/TRBV12-4
CDR3: CASGPLAGGNEQFF

J: TRBJ2-7
V: TRBV28
CDR3: CASSTRQTGFEQYF

J: TRBJ2-7
V: TRBV4-2
CDR3: CASSQDGSGATEQYF

J: TRBJ2-1
V: TRBV28
CDR3: CASTSNAYDSHNEQFF

J: TRBJ2-7
V: TRBV20-1
CDR3: CSARFGGHEQYF

J: TRBJ2-7
V: TRBV6-6
CDR3: CASSYEGLGYEQYF

J: TRBJ2-2
V: TRBV13
CDR3: CASSQGLAGSGPVLTGELFF

J: TRBJ2-1
V: TRBV10-3
CDR3: CAISESPAGLYNEQFF

J: TRBJ1-1
V: TRBV2
CDR3: CASSEGRLNTEAFF

J: TRBJ2-7
V: TRBV19
CDR3: CASSPRTGLPSYEQYF

J: TRBJ1-1
V: TRBV19
CDR3: CASSIGPSNTEAFF

J: TRBJ2-3
V: TRBV4-1
CDR3: CASSQASGGAADTQYF

J: TRBJ2-2
V: TRBV13
CDR3: CASSPPGRVNTGELFF

J: TRBJ2-3
V: TRBV12-3/TRBV12-4
CDR3: CASSLVKGVGTDTQYF